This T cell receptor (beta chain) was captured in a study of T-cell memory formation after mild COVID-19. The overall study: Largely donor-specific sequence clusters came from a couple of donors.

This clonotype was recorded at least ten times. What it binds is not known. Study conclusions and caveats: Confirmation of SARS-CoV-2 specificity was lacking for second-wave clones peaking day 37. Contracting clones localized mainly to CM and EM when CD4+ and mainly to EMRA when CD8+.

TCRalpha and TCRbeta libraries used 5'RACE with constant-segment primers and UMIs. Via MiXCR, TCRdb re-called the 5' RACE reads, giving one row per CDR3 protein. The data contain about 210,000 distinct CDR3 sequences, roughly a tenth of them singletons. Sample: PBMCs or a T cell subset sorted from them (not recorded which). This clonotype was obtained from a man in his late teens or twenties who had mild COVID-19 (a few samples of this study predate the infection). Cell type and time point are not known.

CDR3 nucleotides: TGTGCCAGCAGGCCCCCGGACACCTACGAGCAGTACGTC. Amino acids: CASRPPDTYEQYV. The chain links TRBV6-2 or TRBV6-3 to TRBJ2-7; possible D gene TRBD1, 5 bases. CDR1 and CDR2 from the germline V gene are MNHEY and SVGEGT. The CDR3 consists of 13 residues. Trimming cost V 6 bases and J 2 bases, with 11 bases left between them.